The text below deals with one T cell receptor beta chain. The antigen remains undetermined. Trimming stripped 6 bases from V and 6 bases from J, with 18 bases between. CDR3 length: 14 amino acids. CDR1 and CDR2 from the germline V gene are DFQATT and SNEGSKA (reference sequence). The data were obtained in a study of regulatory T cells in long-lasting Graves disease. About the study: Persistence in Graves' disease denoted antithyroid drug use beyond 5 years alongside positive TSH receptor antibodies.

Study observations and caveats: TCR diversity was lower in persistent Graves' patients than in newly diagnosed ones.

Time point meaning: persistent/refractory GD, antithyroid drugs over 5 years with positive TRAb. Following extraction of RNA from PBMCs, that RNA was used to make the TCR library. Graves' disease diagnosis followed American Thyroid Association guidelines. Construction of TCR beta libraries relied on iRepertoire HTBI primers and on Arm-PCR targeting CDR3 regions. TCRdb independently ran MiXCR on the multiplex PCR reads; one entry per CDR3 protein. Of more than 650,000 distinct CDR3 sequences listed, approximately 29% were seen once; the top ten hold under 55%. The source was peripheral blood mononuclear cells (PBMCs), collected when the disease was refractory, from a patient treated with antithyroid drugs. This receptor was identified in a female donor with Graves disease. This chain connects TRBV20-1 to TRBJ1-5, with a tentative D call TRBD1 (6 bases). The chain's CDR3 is CSATPGGPGQPQHF. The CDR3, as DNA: TGCAGTGCAACCCCCGGGGGGCCGGGTCAGCCCCAGCATTTT.